This record concerns one TCR beta chain sequence. Its antigen is as yet unknown. The data are from a study of T cell repertoires in cytomegalovirus infection. In the study overall: Public signatures in TCR beta pointed to CMV infection and matching HLA type. Findings and caveats of the study: HLA-C-restricted CMV-specific TCR beta clonotypes prevailed in the ex vivo response.

From germline, CDR1 is LNHDA and CDR2 SQIVND (reference sequence). This CDR3 contains 15 residues. V lost 3 bases and J lost 4, with 13 bases in between. In TCRdb, the reads were re-called with MiXCR into one record per CDR3 protein. The repertoire consists of approximately 730,000 distinct CDR3 sequences, with just under 30% occurring once and the leading ten covering 10% to 15%. Here the sequenced sample was cultured CD8+ T cells from PBMCs, taken from culture after CMV antigen stimulation. The chain recombines TRBV19 with TRBJ2-1; D remains ambiguous. This clonotype was obtained from a human donor in good health (CMV status not recorded). Some clones in this sample may be carry-over from other donors' samples. The CDR3 DNA follows: TGTGCCAGTAGTATCTCTAGTGGAATTTACAATGAGCAGTTCTTC. It translates to CASSISSGIYNEQFF.